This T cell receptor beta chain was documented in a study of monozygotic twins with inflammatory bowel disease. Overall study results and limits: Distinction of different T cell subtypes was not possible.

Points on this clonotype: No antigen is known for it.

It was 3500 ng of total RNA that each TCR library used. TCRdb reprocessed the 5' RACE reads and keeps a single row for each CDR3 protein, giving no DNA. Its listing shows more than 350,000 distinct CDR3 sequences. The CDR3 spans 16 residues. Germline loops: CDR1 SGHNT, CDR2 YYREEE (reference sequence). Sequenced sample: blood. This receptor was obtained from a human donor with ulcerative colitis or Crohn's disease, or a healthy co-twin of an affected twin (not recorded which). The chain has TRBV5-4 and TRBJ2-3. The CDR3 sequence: CASSSSKKRVADTQYF.